One sample yielded the 23 T cell receptor beta chains listed below, sequenced in a study of cytomegalovirus exposure and HLA in healthy donors. The PCR had 60 Vbeta and 13 Jbeta primers. This table comes from immunoSEQ multiplex PCR, and its TCRdb copy is limited to in-frame clones, with some not included. The table has roughly 130,000 clones, 74% seen once. The specimen sequenced was PBMCs. The receptors stem from a man aged 18-30 years in good health and CMV-seropositive.

The chain is built from TRBV2 and TRBJ2-7; 9 bases are a match to TRBD2. This CDR3 has 16 amino acids. Germline CDR1 SNHLY, CDR2 FYNNEI. V gave up 5 bases and J gave up 5 bases; unmatched junction bases: 13. The CDR3 nucleotides are TGTGCCAGCAGTCGTGCGCGGGGGGGCCTAGAAGACGAGCAGTACTTC. Its protein is CASSRARGGLEDEQYF. Full variable domain (outside the CDR3, taken from reference TRBV2 and TRBJ2-7): EPEVTQTPSHQVTQMGQEVILRCVPISNHLYFYWYRQILGQKVEFLVSFYNNEISEKSEIFDDQFSVERPDGSNFTLKIRSTKLEDSAMYFCASSRARGGLEDEQYFGPGTRLTVT.

The chain is built from TRBV9 and TRBJ2-5; TRBD1 agrees at 10 bases. CDR1 SGDLS and CDR2 YYNGEE come from the germline V gene. The CDR3 covers 15 residues. V shed 0 bases and J 3 bases; nucleotides not matched to a gene: 2. In DNA, the CDR3 is TGTGCCAGCAGCGTAGCTGGACAGGGGGAAGAGACCCAGTACTTC. Protein product: CASSVAGQGEETQYF.

The chain uses TRBV5-1 and TRBJ1-5; a weak D match, TRBD1 (5 bases). Germline V gene sequence: CDR1 SGHRS, CDR2 YFSETQ. The CDR3 has 15 amino acids. With 2 bases removed from V and 1 base from J, the gap between germline ends came to 10 bases. The CDR3 nucleotides are TGCGCCAGCAGCTTAGGGGCAGCCAGCAATCAGCCCCAGCATTTT. It specifies CASSLGAASNQPQHF.

J is TRBJ2-7 and V is TRBV30; 7 bases are a match to TRBD2. Unmatched junction bases numbered 17, after V lost 5 bases and J lost 13 bases. The CDR3 has 13 amino acids. The germline V gene has CDR1 GTSNPN and CDR2 SVGIG (reference sequence). The CDR3 sequence is CAWAQQAGRKIYF. CDR3 sequence (DNA): TGTGCCTGGGCCCAGCAAGCGGGACGTAAGATTTACTTC. The variable domain in full, completed from reference TRBV30 and TRBJ2-7, reads SQTIHQWPATLVQPVGSPLSLECTVEGTSNPNLYWYRQAAGRGLQLLFYSVGIGQISSEVPQNLSASRPQDRQFILSSKKLLLSDSGFYLCAWAQQAGRKIYFGPGTRLTVT.

The chain couples TRBV5-1 to TRBJ1-6; possible D gene TRBD1, 6 bases. Germline CDR1 and CDR2: SGHRS and YFSETQ. Trimming pared 4 bases from V and 7 bases from J, leaving 18 bases between. The CDR3 is 16 residues long. CDR3 sequence reads: CASSPNRQASNSPLHF. The CDR3 DNA follows: TGCGCCAGCAGCCCCAATAGACAGGCCTCCAATTCACCCCTCCACTTT.

The V and J genes are TRBV28 and TRBJ2-3, with D possibly being TRBD2 (6 bases). CDR1 and CDR2 from the germline V gene are MDHEN and SYDVKM. V gave up 6 bases and J gave up 3 bases, with 13 bases separating them. CDR3 length: 14 residues. Here the CDR3 DNA reads TGTGCCAGCAGATGGGGCCTAGCGACAGATACGCAGTATTTT. Encoded protein: CASRWGLATDTQYF. The variable domain in full, completed from reference TRBV28 and TRBJ2-3, reads DVKVTQSSRYLVKRTGEKVFLECVQDMDHENMFWYRQDPGLGLRLIYFSYDVKMKEKGDIPEGYSVSREKKERFSLILESASTNQTSMYLCASRWGLATDTQYFGPGTRLTVL.

The genes are TRBV6-5 and TRBJ2-5; no reliable D call. Germline assignment: CDR1 MNHEY and CDR2 SVGAGI. The V gene lost 0 bases and the J gene lost 1 base, with 6 bases spanning the gap. This CDR3 is 14 amino acids long. CDR3 sequence: CASSYSKAQETQYF. The CDR3 DNA reads as TGTGCCAGCAGTTACTCGAAAGCCCAAGAGACCCAGTACTTC.

This clone was counted a few times. The chain links TRBV7-2 to TRBJ2-3; 9 bases line up with TRBD2. The germline V gene has CDR1 SGHTA and CDR2 FQGNSA. CDR3 size: 16 residues. With V trimmed by 3 bases and J by 2 bases, 6 bases remained unmatched. The CDR3 loop is CASSFTAGGLTDTQYF. The CDR3 DNA sequence: TGTGCCAGCAGCTTTACAGCGGGGGGCCTCACAGATACGCAGTATTTT.

The chain uses TRBV27 and TRBJ2-7; 9 bases agree with TRBD2. From germline, CDR1 is MNHEY and CDR2 SMNVEV (reference sequence). This CDR3 is 17 amino acids long. The trim removed 6 bases at V and 4 bases at J, leaving 16 bases unmatched. CDR3 sequence (DNA): TGTGCCAGCAGGGGAGGTAGCGGGAGTCTCGGGGAGTACGAGCAGTACTTC. Residues: CASRGGSGSLGEYEQYF.

The V gene is TRBV7-2, the J gene TRBJ2-2, with D tentatively TRBD2 (7 bases). The CDR3 consists of 16 residues. Germline CDR1 and CDR2: SGHTA and FQGNSA. V lost 1 base and J lost 5, with 14 bases in between. The CDR3 spells CASSLVGGAGTGELFF. CDR3 nucleotide sequence: TGTGCCAGCAGCTTAGTTGGGGGGGCGGGAACCGGGGAGCTGTTTTTT.

This chain joins TRBV25-1 and TRBJ2-3, with 13 bases aligning to TRBD2. Germline values: CDR1 MGHDK, CDR2 SYGVNS. Trimming took 2 bases from V and 5 from J; bases not matched to a gene: 4. The CDR3 spans 16 residues. CDR3 DNA: TGTGCCAGCAGTGAAACTAGCGGGGGGGAAGAAGATACGCAGTATTTT. As protein: CASSETSGGEEDTQYF.

The chain employs TRBV7-6 and TRBJ2-1; TRBD2 matches at 9 bases. The CDR3 has 15 amino acids. Germline V gene lookup returns CDR1 SGHVS and CDR2 FNYEAQ. Unmatched junction bases numbered 8, after V lost 2 bases and J lost 9 bases. The CDR3 DNA reads as TGTGCCAGCAGCTTACAATTTAGCGGGGGTGGTGAGCAGTTCTTC. It specifies CASSLQFSGGGEQFF.

The chain recombines TRBV7-2 with TRBJ1-6; D is unclear. This CDR3 is built from 15 residues. The V end was cut by 1 base, the J end by 7 bases, with 11 bases between. Germline values: CDR1 SGHTA, CDR2 FQGNSA. The CDR3 loop reads CASSLEARGNSPLHF. CDR3 coding DNA: TGTGCCAGCAGCTTAGAGGCGCGGGGAAATTCACCCCTCCACTTT.

V is TRBV19 and J is TRBJ1-6; TRBD1 agrees at 8 bases. V gave up 4 bases and J gave up 9 bases; unmatched junction bases: 8. CDR1 and CDR2 from the germline V gene are LNHDA and SQIVND (reference sequence). The CDR3 spans 15 residues. The CDR3 here is CASSTGQGFGSPLHF. The CDR3 nucleotides are TGTGCCAGTAGTACAGGACAGGGTTTCGGTTCACCCCTCCACTTT.

This clone was picked up one time. This chain connects TRBV6-6 to TRBJ1-3, with a tentative D call TRBD1 (5 bases). Trimming cost V 5 bases and J 2 bases, with 7 bases left between them. The CDR3 has 13 residues. Germline lookup yields CDR1 MNHNY and CDR2 SVGAGI (reference sequence). CDR3 nucleotide sequence: TGTGCCAGCAGTGCAGGGCCTGGAAACACCATATATTTT. The encoded protein is CASSAGPGNTIYF.

The chain combines TRBV19 with TRBJ1-5; 10 nucleotides agree with TRBD1. J was trimmed by 3 bases and V by 6 bases; bases with no gene match: 5. Germline-derived CDR1 and CDR2 are LNHDA and SQIVND (reference sequence). CDR3 length: 15 residues. The CDR3 DNA reads TGTGCCAGTAGACCGGACAGGGGGATCAATCAGCCCCAGCATTTT. Translated, it gives CASRPDRGINQPQHF.

CDR3: CASSPRQRNTEAFF. CDR3 DNA sequence: TGTGCCAGCAGCCCGAGACAAAGGAACACTGAAGCTTTCTTT. V usage is TRBV7-9 and J usage is TRBJ1-1; D not certain. Germline values: CDR1 SEHNR, CDR2 FQNEAQ (reference sequence). The V end was cut by 5 bases, the J end by 1 base, with 11 bases between. CDR3 length equals 14 residues.

Here the CDR3 DNA reads TGTGCCAGCAGATACAGGAATGAGCAGTTCTTC. Protein product: CASRYRNEQFF. The chain employs TRBV9 and TRBJ2-1; maybe TRBD1 (5 bases). Trimming removed 5 bases at V and 7 bases at J, with 7 bases between. Germline V CDR1 and CDR2: SGDLS, YYNGEE. The CDR3 runs to 11 residues.

The J gene is TRBJ2-1, the V gene TRBV30; tentatively, D is TRBD2 (5 bases). Per the germline V gene, CDR1 is GTSNPN and CDR2 is SVGIG (reference sequence). CDR3 size: 14 residues. Trimming removed 0 bases at V and 4 bases at J, with 10 bases between. The DNA for the CDR3 is TGTGCCTGGAGTGTTGCTAGCAGTTACAATGAGCAGTTCTTC. Encoded protein: CAWSVASSYNEQFF. Variable domain in full (rest from reference TRBV30 and TRBJ2-1): SQTIHQWPATLVQPVGSPLSLECTVEGTSNPNLYWYRQAAGRGLQLLFYSVGIGQISSEVPQNLSASRPQDRQFILSSKKLLLSDSGFYLCAWSVASSYNEQFFGPGTRLTVL.

This clone was recorded a few times. CDR3 residues: CASSFPKGGSGNTIYF. CDR3 bases: TGTGCCAGCAGTTTCCCGAAAGGGGGCTCTGGAAACACCATATATTTT. The chain links TRBV6-6 to TRBJ1-3, with D perhaps matching TRBD1 (6 bases). This CDR3 comprises 16 residues. The germline V gene encodes CDR1 MNHNY and CDR2 SVGAGI (reference sequence). V shed 4 bases and J shed 0 bases, with 13 bases lying between them.

This clone occurred a few times. J is TRBJ1-5 and V is TRBV5-5; D gene ambiguous. CDR1 and CDR2 from the germline V gene are SGHKS and YYEKEE (reference sequence). CDR3 length: 12 residues. V dropped 0 bases and J dropped 5 bases, with 3 bases sitting between them. CDR3 protein: CASSLADQPQHF. Written as DNA, the CDR3 is TGTGCCAGCAGCTTGGCGGATCAGCCCCAGCATTTT.

The table lists this clone with a count of one. The rearrangement uses TRBV14 and TRBJ1-1, with no clear D. CDR3 length: 12 amino acids. CDR1 SGHDN and CDR2 FVKESK come from the germline V gene. The germline V and J ends were trimmed by 4 bases and 7 bases, with 10 bases remaining between them. The CDR3: CASSPSGYEAFF. The CDR3 bases are TGTGCCAGCAGCCCGTCGGGGTATGAAGCTTTCTTT. The entire variable domain, with the rest obtained from reference TRBV14 and TRBJ1-1, is as follows: EAGVTQFPSHSVIEKGQTVTLRCDPISGHDNLYWYRRVMGKEIKFLLHFVKESKQDESGMPNNRFLAERTGGTYSTLKVQPAELEDSGVYFCASSPSGYEAFFGQGTRLTVV.

The chain links TRBV18 to TRBJ2-7; D possibly corresponds to TRBD2 (6 bases). V dropped 0 bases and J dropped 4 bases, with 13 bases sitting between them. The CDR3 is 15 residues long. The germline V gene encodes CDR1 KGHSH and CDR2 LQKENI. CDR3 amino acids: CASSPPGGGAYEQYF. CDR3 nucleotide sequence: TGTGCCAGCTCACCACCGGGCGGAGGGGCGTACGAGCAGTACTTC.